A selection of T cell receptor beta chains follows, all from one sample in a study of OX40 agonist ivuxolimab in advanced cancers. TCRdb's copy holds only in-frame clones and misses some; the assay was immunoSEQ multiplex PCR. The sample holds some 50,000 clones, 88% seen once. Sequences were derived from CD4+ or CD8+ T cells sorted from blood, sampled in a trial of the OX40 agonist ivuxolimab. These receptors came from an adult with an advanced solid tumor such as melanoma, head and neck, liver or kidney cancer. Both conserved end residues are trimmed from each CDR3.

J	length	V	CDR3
TRBJ2-2	14	TRBV27	ASRTKTGVGTGELF
TRBJ2-3	15	TRBV11-2	ASSRNSGGELGDTQY
TRBJ1-4	12	TRBV11-2	ASSKDRGNEKLF
TRBJ2-1	13	TRBV5-1	ASSFGDQTRGEQF
TRBJ2-7	13	TRBV5-1	ASSSGGGNSYEQY
TRBJ1-2	13	TRBV9	ASSVAGHLNYGYT
TRBJ2-7	9	TRBV28	ASSTVAEQY
TRBJ1-2	14	TRBV2	ASSETGTGFNYGYT
TRBJ2-5	13	TRBV5-1	ASSLMGQGGETQY
TRBJ1-2	13	TRBV9	ASSPSTGAAYGYT
TRBJ1-4	16	TRBV7-3	ASSLKRQGKRFGEKLF
TRBJ1-2	13	TRBV6-5	ASSSTGQGAVGYT
TRBJ1-4	12	TRBV5-1	ASSFGQELEKLF
TRBJ1-2	12	TRBV4-1	ASSQGGSLLGYT
TRBJ1-4	11	TRBV25-1	ASSERTEGKLF
TRBJ2-5	12	TRBV2	ASSYLTIQETQY
TRBJ2-7	11	TRBV28	TTARERFSEQY
TRBJ1-2	10	TRBV19	ASSTRRDGYT
TRBJ1-1	11	TRBV12-5	ASGLTVATEAF
TRBJ1-5	13	TRBV19	ASRDGDGTGQPQH
TRBJ1-4	8	TRBV5-1	ASSSSILF
TRBJ1-6	14	TRBV2	ASSEGGGSYNSPLH
TRBJ2-1	12	TRBV11-2	ASSFPGGPDEQF
TRBJ1-6	12	TRBV7-8	ASSARDEGAPLH
TRBJ1-4	11	TRBV6-5	ASSLTTNEKLF
TRBJ2-2	14	TRBV9	ASSAVPRQTTGELF
TRBJ1-4	13	TRBV7-2	ASRRGTAINEKLF
TRBJ2-5	12	TRBV10-3	AIRPSEGIETQY
TRBJ1-5	14	TRBV7-2	ASSSPGGGSSQPQH
TRBJ2-1	13	TRBV19	ASSILGRLYNEQF
TRBJ1-2	13	TRBV6-1	ASSEHLDRDYGYT
TRBJ2-5	13	TRBV9	ASSVGQENGSPQY
TRBJ2-1	15	TRBV9	ASSVGPMSWDNNEQF
TRBJ2-2	15	TRBV4-1	ASSQNVVAANTGELF
TRBJ2-5	13	TRBV7-2	ASSRDGLPQETQY
TRBJ1-5	11	TRBV28	ASSGQALGPQH
TRBJ2-1	13	TRBV11-2	ASSLVGQGRGEQF
TRBJ2-3	10	TRBV15	ATSRAPRPQY
TRBJ2-4	10	TRBV11-2	ASSPDRNIQY
TRBJ2-3	13	TRBV7-3	ASSSSGLTTDTQY
TRBJ2-7	13	TRBV29-1	SVELVGDETYEQY
TRBJ2-7	12	TRBV6-5	ASSRDSTSRYGY
TRBJ1-1	11	TRBV5-1	ASSQDMNTEAF
TRBJ1-5	11	TRBV28	ASRIQADQPQH
TRBJ1-1	13	TRBV18	ASSPTQGMNTEAF
TRBJ1-2	13	TRBV28	ASSLRLGQGAHYT
TRBJ1-1	12	TRBV6-5	ASSSNRMNTEAF
TRBJ2-7	12	TRBV6-5	ASSYSNPGGEQY
TRBJ2-7	12	TRBV30	AWTELGGAYEQY
TRBJ2-1	9	TRBV7-2	ASSFSGPQF
TRBJ1-6	11	TRBV30	AWSTRFNSPLH
TRBJ1-5	15	TRBV27	ASSLSSAPRTNQPQH
TRBJ1-6	13	TRBV2	ASRAGSSYNSPLH
TRBJ1-4	13	TRBV15	ATSSLNRGGEKLF
TRBJ1-5	14	TRBV21-1	ASSNVGGFSNQPQH